The source of this T cell receptor beta chain is a study of CD4 T cells in relation to SARS-CoV-2 and coronaviruses. Study background: Negative control cultures got HIV-1 Nef peptides or no peptide.

CDR3 length: 15 amino acids. Germline V gene data show CDR1 as SGHNT and CDR2 as YYREEE (reference sequence). Trimming stripped 5 bases from V and 0 bases from J, with 14 bases between. With respect to this clone: As yet, its antigen is unknown.

The unexposed donors gave CD4+ T cells in about 2010-2019, prior to COVID-19. After 10 to 11 days of culture, CD4+ T cells were isolated. Clones were read by immunoSEQ multiplex PCR, and TCRdb kept only the in-frame ones, dropping some. The table has roughly 30,000 clones, 70% to 80% seen once. This clonotype originated in a human donor in good health. Sequences were obtained from CD4+ T cells from PBMCs, cultured in vitro. The V gene is TRBV5-4, the J gene TRBJ1-1, with D possibly TRBD1 on 5 matching bases. Here the CDR3 DNA reads TGTGCCAGCAGTTCGGGGGTGGGGATGAACACTGAAGCTTTCTTT. It codes for CASSSGVGMNTEAFF. The variable domain in full, with the rest retrieved from reference TRBV5-4 and TRBJ1-1, is ETGVTQSPTHLIKTRGQQVTLRCSSQSGHNTVSWYQQALGQGPQFIFQYYREEENGRGNFPPRFSGLQFPNYSSELNVNALELDDSALYLCASSSGVGMNTEAFFGQGTRLTVV.